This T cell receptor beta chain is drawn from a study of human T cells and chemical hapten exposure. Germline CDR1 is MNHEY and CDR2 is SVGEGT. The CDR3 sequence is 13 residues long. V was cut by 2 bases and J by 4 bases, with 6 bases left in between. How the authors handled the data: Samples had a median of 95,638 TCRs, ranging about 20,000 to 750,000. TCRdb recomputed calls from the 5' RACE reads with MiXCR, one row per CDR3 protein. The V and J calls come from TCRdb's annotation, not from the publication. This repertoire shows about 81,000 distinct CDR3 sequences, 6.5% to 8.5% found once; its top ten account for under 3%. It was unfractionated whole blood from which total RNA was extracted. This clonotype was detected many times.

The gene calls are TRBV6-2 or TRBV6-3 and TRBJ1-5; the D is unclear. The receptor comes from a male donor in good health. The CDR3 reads CASSYGPNQPQHF. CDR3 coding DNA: TGTGCCAGCAGTTACGGCCCTAATCAGCCCCAGCATTTT.